Below, 9 T cell receptor beta chains from the same sample are listed, as sequenced in a study of blood T cell repertoires in COVID-19. Some clones are missing from TCRdb's copy, which holds only in-frame ones; the method was immunoSEQ multiplex PCR. Of about 270,000 clones listed, 75% to 90% are singletons. Sample: peripheral blood. The source of these receptors is a middle-aged man with acute or convalescent COVID-19.

Only one count was recorded for this clone. The chain has TRBV5-1 and TRBJ2-3; D perhaps matches TRBD1 (5 bases). Germline V gene sequence: CDR1 SGHRS, CDR2 YFSETQ. With 7 bases removed from V and 1 base from J, the gap between germline ends came to 7 bases. The CDR3 loop spans 12 amino acids. The CDR3 protein is CASLGGTDTQYF. The CDR3 DNA is TGCGCCAGCTTAGGGGGCACAGATACGCAGTATTTT.

Concerning this clone itself: Different DNA sequences within this sample yield the same CDR3. V is TRBV15 and J is TRBJ1-6; the match to TRBD1 covers 9 bases. This CDR3 contains 14 residues. Germline V gene sequence: CDR1 LNHNV, CDR2 YYDKDF (reference sequence). V was pared by 6 bases and J by 12 bases, with 9 bases of the junction left unmatched. For the CDR3, the DNA is TGTGCCACCAGACCCGGACAGGGGCGGGGACCCCTCCACTTT. As protein: CATRPGQGRGPLHF.

In DNA, the CDR3 is TGTGCCAGCAGTTTAGCAGGGGCCTATGGCTACACCTTC. This encodes CASSLAGAYGYTF. This chain links TRBV12-3 or TRBV12-4 with TRBJ1-2; D possibly corresponds to TRBD1 (5 bases). V lost 0 bases and J lost 4, with 6 bases in between. The CDR3 loop spans 13 amino acids.

The V call is TRBV30, the J call TRBJ2-6; tentatively, D is TRBD1 (6 bases). The CDR3 is 15 amino acids. Trimming removed 0 bases from V and 4 bases from J, with 10 bases in between. Germline V gene sequence: CDR1 GTSNPN, CDR2 SVGIG (reference sequence). The DNA for the CDR3 is TGTGCCTGGAGTGTACCAGGGGCCGGGGCCAACGTCCTGACTTTC. The encoded protein is CAWSVPGAGANVLTF. The full variable domain, its missing parts supplied by reference TRBV30 and TRBJ2-6, is SQTIHQWPATLVQPVGSPLSLECTVEGTSNPNLYWYRQAAGRGLQLLFYSVGIGQISSEVPQNLSASRPQDRQFILSSKKLLLSDSGFYLCAWSVPGAGANVLTFGAGSRLTVL.

This clone came up once. J is TRBJ2-2 and V is TRBV7-2; 8 bases map to TRBD2. J gave up 6 bases and V 6 bases, and 12 bases lay outside the gene matches. Looked up from germline, CDR1 is SGHTA and CDR2 is FQGNSA. The CDR3 loop spans 16 amino acids. The CDR3 region is CASRGSGGQPAGELFF. CDR3 bases: TGTGCCAGCAGAGGAAGCGGGGGCCAACCTGCCGGGGAGCTGTTTTTT.

The rearrangement links TRBV11-3 to TRBJ2-7, with 7 nucleotides matching TRBD2. The CDR3 spans 14 residues. Germline values: CDR1 SGHNT, CDR2 YENEEA. The V gene end was trimmed by 3 bases and the J gene end by 2 bases; junction bases not matched to a gene: 4. CDR3 nucleotide sequence: TGTGCCAGCAGCTTCTCTAGCGGCCCCTACGAGCAGTACTTC. Its protein product is CASSFSSGPYEQYF.

V and J are TRBV4-1 and TRBJ2-3, with no clear D. CDR1 is MGHRA, CDR2 YSYEKL, per germline. This CDR3 contains 13 residues. V dropped 1 base and J dropped 6 bases, with 8 bases sitting between them. The CDR3 sequence is CASSQGLQDTQYF. CDR3 sequence (DNA): TGCGCCAGCAGCCAAGGTTTACAGGATACGCAGTATTTT.

This clone was seen just once. The J gene is TRBJ1-1, the V gene TRBV5-1; TRBD1 agrees at 8 bases. The CDR3 sequence is 15 residues long. Germline CDR1 reads SGHRS; CDR2 reads YFSETQ. Trimming removed 0 bases from V and 1 base from J; junction bases left unmatched: 2. The CDR3 nucleotides are TGCGCCAGCAGCTTGGACGGGACAGGGAACACTGAAGCTTTCTTT. It specifies CASSLDGTGNTEAFF.

The chain combines TRBV7-9 with TRBJ2-7; TRBD1 matches 9 bases. CDR3 size: 14 residues. Germline assignment: CDR1 SEHNR and CDR2 FQNEAQ (reference sequence). The V gene end was trimmed by 7 bases and the J gene end by 5 bases; junction bases not matched to a gene: 9. The CDR3 region is CASILQGARNEQYF. DNA of the CDR3: TGTGCCAGCATCCTACAGGGGGCACGGAACGAGCAGTACTTC.